A single sample is the source of the 10 T cell receptor beta chains below, sequenced in a study of cytomegalovirus exposure and HLA in healthy donors (dated by TCRdb to about 2017). Library method: the immunoSEQ multiplex PCR assay. For the multiplex PCR, a mixture combining 60 forward primers for TCR Vbeta segments and 13 reverse primers for TCR Jbeta segments was used. Not all clones reach the TCRdb copy of this immuneACCESS table, which keeps in-frame sequences only. Checked studies attribute under half of the gap to unresolved V genes and leave the rest unexplained. Within this sample are just over 150,000 clones, with about 88% of them counted one time only. Roughly 1.9% of the sample comes from the top ten. Sequenced input: PBMCs. The receptors originated from a woman between 18 and 29 years old in good health and CMV-seronegative.

This rearrangement joins TRBV5-6 to TRBJ1-2, with 7 bases aligning to TRBD1. Germline values: CDR1 SGHDT, CDR2 YYEEEE. The CDR3 loop spans 16 amino acids. The ends lost 2 bases at V and 4 bases at J; junction bases unmatched: 11. The CDR3 DNA sequence: TGTGCCAGCAGCTTTACACAGGGGTCGGTAATCTATGGCTACACCTTC. This sequence encodes CASSFTQGSVIYGYTF.

The chain uses TRBV6-1 and TRBJ1-2; D is possibly TRBD1 (5 bases). The CDR3 extends over 13 amino acids. CDR1 is MNHNS and CDR2 is SASEGT in the germline V gene. V lost 7 bases and J lost 1, with 10 bases in between. The CDR3 DNA sequence: TGTGCCAGCATCCGAGACAGTAACTATGGCTACACCTTC. It is translated as CASIRDSNYGYTF.

This clone came up once. The rearrangement uses TRBV29-1 and TRBJ2-2; D is ambiguous. Per germline, CDR1 SQVTM and CDR2 ANQGSEA. The ends were cut back, 5 bases at V and 6 bases at J, with 4 bases in the middle. The CDR3 consists of 10 residues. CDR3 loop: CSVLAGELFF. DNA of the CDR3: TGCAGCGTTCTTGCCGGGGAGCTGTTTTTT.

This chain's CDR3 is CASSYGQGSAFF. CDR3 DNA sequence: TGTGCCAGCAGTTACGGCCAGGGGTCGGCTTTCTTT. The chain links TRBV6-6 to TRBJ1-1; TRBD1 might be the D (6 bases). The CDR3 runs to 12 residues. The V end lost 2 bases, the J end lost 11 bases, and 12 bases lay between the germline ends. Germline-derived CDR1 and CDR2 are MNHNY and SVGAGI (reference sequence).

This chain joins TRBV19 and TRBJ1-4; possible D gene TRBD1, 5 bases. CDR1 is LNHDA and CDR2 is SQIVND in the germline V gene (reference sequence). V lost 9 bases and J lost 3, with 14 bases in between. The CDR3 covers 14 residues. The chain's CDR3 is CASWGGKPNEKLFF. DNA of the CDR3: TGTGCCAGCTGGGGCGGCAAACCTAATGAAAAACTGTTTTTT.

The chain uses TRBV27 and TRBJ2-7; D ambiguous. The CDR3 is 14 residues long. The V gene lost 7 bases and the J gene lost 2 bases, with 15 bases spanning the gap. Germline values: CDR1 MNHEY, CDR2 SMNVEV (reference sequence). The CDR3 DNA sequence: TGTGCCAGCAAATGGAGCGCAGCAGCCTACGAGCAGTACTTC. Its translation: CASKWSAAAYEQYF.

The count of this clone is one. This sequence joins TRBV7-2 and TRBJ1-4, with TRBD1 as a possible D gene (6 bases). The germline gives CDR1 SGHTA, CDR2 FQGNSA. V was trimmed by 5 bases and J by 7 bases, leaving 20 bases between them. The CDR3 runs 16 residues. As DNA, the CDR3 is TGTGCCAGCAGCCCTCGGGGACACGTACTTTTTGAAAAACTGTTTTTT. Its translation is CASSPRGHVLFEKLFF.

The chain uses TRBV2 and TRBJ1-3, with a possible D match to TRBD1 (5 bases). Deletions cut 7 bases from V and 8 bases from J, with 15 bases between. CDR3 length: 13 residues. Germline assignment: CDR1 SNHLY and CDR2 FYNNEI. CDR3 sequence (DNA): TGTGCCAGCAAGAGACAGTTGTTATACACCATATATTTT. It codes for CASKRQLLYTIYF.

The CDR3 DNA reads as TGTGCCACCCGGACAGGGCTCTATGAAAAACTGTTTTTT. Encoded protein: CATRTGLYEKLFF. The chain employs TRBV15 and TRBJ1-4; 8 bases map to TRBD1. The CDR3 length is 13 residues. The ends lost 8 bases at V and 6 bases at J; junction bases unmatched: 5. Looked up from germline, CDR1 is LNHNV and CDR2 is YYDKDF (reference sequence). The variable domain in full, completed from reference TRBV15 and TRBJ1-4, reads DAMVIQNPRYQVTQFGKPVTLSCSQTLNHNVMYWYQQKSSQAPKLLFHYYDKDFNNEADTPDNFQSRRPNTSFCFLDIRSPGLGDTAMYLCATRTGLYEKLFFGSGTQLSVL.

The chain joins TRBV7-2 to TRBJ2-1; the D gene is possibly TRBD2 (5 bases). Trimming pared 0 bases from V and 6 bases from J, leaving 12 bases between. Germline lookup yields CDR1 SGHTA and CDR2 FQGNSA. This CDR3 has 15 residues. CDR3 in amino acids: CASSLALTDSNEQFF. In DNA, the CDR3 is TGTGCCAGCAGCTTAGCCTTAACGGACTCCAATGAGCAGTTCTTC.